This TCR beta chain comes out of a study of PD-1 blockade in classical Hodgkin lymphoma. TCRdb's table, derived via immunoSEQ multiplex PCR, lists solely in-frame clones and lacks some. The sample includes 41,000 or so clones, over 70% of them seen just once. Patients all relapsed after autologous stem cell transplantation, and there was variation in brentuximab vedotin exposure. For this clone: Its antigen is not identified.

General study results and limits: Whoever responded completely had baseline diversity much like that seen in newly diagnosed patients.

Looked up from germline, CDR1 is LGHNT and CDR2 is FRNRAP. CDR3 length: 17 amino acids. With V trimmed by 5 bases and J by 1 base, 10 bases remained unmatched. Sample: peripheral blood mononuclear cells (PBMCs), taken at baseline. The receptor's source is a human donor with classical Hodgkin lymphoma. The chain is built from TRBV12-5 and TRBJ1-1; TRBD1 matches 10 bases. The CDR3 region is CASGPPGTGARNTEAFF. The CDR3 DNA reads TGTGCTAGTGGTCCTCCCGGGACAGGGGCGAGGAACACTGAAGCTTTCTTT.